This paragraph reports one T cell receptor beta chain. Deletions cut 5 bases from V and 5 bases from J, with 6 bases between. This CDR3 contains 11 residues. Germline V lookup: CDR1 LNHDA, CDR2 SQIVND (reference sequence). Sequencing used immunoSEQ multiplex PCR; TCRdb keeps in-frame clones, though not all of them. This sample has 140,000 or so clones, with about 83% found just once. Those enrolled in Seattle joined during active infection and were followed longitudinally afterward. This record belongs to a study of blood T cell repertoires in COVID-19. For the study at large: T cells, B-cell-depleted T cells, or PBMCs supplied cDNA or gDNA.

This chain connects TRBV19 to TRBJ1-1; unclear D gene. Sequences were obtained from peripheral blood. The TCR originated in a man under 40 with COVID-19, enrolled during active disease. CDR3 DNA sequence: TGTGCCAGTAGTTTCTCTACTGAAGCTTTCTTT. Translation: CASSFSTEAFF.